The 27 T cell receptor beta chains listed next were all sequenced from one sample in a study of Graves' ophthalmopathy and Graves' hyperthyroidism. The sequenced template was RNA, covering the TCR beta CDR3 region. Second-round multiplex PCR came after first-round RT-PCR with HTBI primers. TCRdb reprocessed the multiplex PCR reads with MiXCR, giving one entry per CDR3 protein. The profile covers around 1.1 million distinct CDR3 sequences, with 35% to 40% appearing a single time and around 10% taken by the ten largest. The sequenced sample consisted of peripheral blood or thyroid tissue (not recorded which). Source of these receptors: an adult man with Graves' hyperthyroidism.

In this sample, this clonotype turned up a few times. A junction end diverges from the germline sequence, so it may reflect a read error. The chain joins TRBV10-3 to TRBJ2-7; D call uncertain. This CDR3 region has 12 residues. Per the germline V gene, CDR1 is ENHRY and CDR2 is SYGVKD. The CDR3 nucleotides are TGTGCCAGCAGTTCCCACCCGTACGAGCAGTACTTC. This gives the protein CASSSHPYEQYF.

The chain joins TRBV30 to TRBJ1-1; 7 nucleotides align to TRBD1. This CDR3 is built from 14 residues. V lost 0 bases to trimming and J lost 10 bases; unmatched junction nucleotides: 11. Germline CDR1 GTSNPN, CDR2 SVGIG (reference sequence). CDR3 bases: TGTGCCTGGAGTGTCTCCGGGACAGTAAGGGGAGCTTTCTTT. Translating it yields CAWSVSGTVRGAFF.

The rearrangement links TRBV7-6 to TRBJ2-7; D is undetermined. Trimming pared 8 bases from V and 3 bases from J, leaving 11 bases between. CDR1 and CDR2 from the germline V gene are SGHVS and FNYEAQ. This CDR3 contains 12 residues. As DNA, the CDR3 is TGTGCCAGCGAAAGCCATGACTACGAGCAGTACTTC. Amino acids: CASESHDYEQYF.

This clonotype was recorded a few times. The chain uses TRBV28 and TRBJ2-7, with 13 positions matching TRBD2. The junction had 14 bases not matched to a gene; V was cut back by 6 bases and J by 6 bases. CDR3 length: 17 residues. Germline loops: CDR1 MDHEN, CDR2 SYDVKM. DNA for the CDR3: TGTGCCAGCAGCCGTGGACTAGCGGGAGTGACACGGGGCGAGCAGTACTTC. Its translation: CASSRGLAGVTRGEQYF. The whole variable domain, remainder taken from reference TRBV28 and TRBJ2-7, is DVKVTQSSRYLVKRTGEKVFLECVQDMDHENMFWYRQDPGLGLRLIYFSYDVKMKEKGDIPEGYSVSREKKERFSLILESASTNQTSMYLCASSRGLAGVTRGEQYFGPGTRLTVT.

This chain uses TRBV25-1 with TRBJ2-7; 8 nucleotides align to TRBD1. This CDR3 comprises 16 residues. Trimming removed 4 bases from V and 2 bases from J; junction bases left unmatched: 10. Looked up from germline, CDR1 is MGHDK and CDR2 is SYGVNS. The CDR3 region has the DNA TGTGCCAGCAGTGTTAACTTCGGGACAGGCACCTACGAGCAGTACTTC. Translation: CASSVNFGTGTYEQYF.

This clonotype was detected ten times or more. The chain couples TRBV7-2 to TRBJ2-7, with 7 bases identical to TRBD1. Trimming took 5 bases from V and 1 from J; bases not matched to a gene: 8. Germline CDR1 reads SGHTA; CDR2 reads FQGNSA. This CDR3 has 15 amino acids. CDR3 in DNA: TGTGCCAGCAGCGTCCAAAGGGGGCTATCCTACGAGCAGTACTTC. Amino acids: CASSVQRGLSYEQYF.

This clonotype has a handful of counts. The rearrangement links TRBV3-1 to TRBJ1-2, with D unresolved. Per germline, CDR1 LGHDT and CDR2 YNNKEL (reference sequence). The CDR3 is 12 residues long. Deletions cut 1 base from V and 8 bases from J, with 8 bases between. The CDR3 nucleotides are TGTGCCAGCAGCCAAGGGTTAGCGGGCTACACCTTC. Protein sequence: CASSQGLAGYTF.

This clonotype was counted many times. The V gene is TRBV20-1, the J gene TRBJ1-2; D remains unclear. The germline V gene encodes CDR1 DFQATT and CDR2 SNEGSKA (reference sequence). This CDR3 has 13 amino acids. The V gene lost 3 bases and the J gene lost 2 bases, with 10 bases spanning the gap. CDR3 DNA: TGCAGTGCTAGTTGGCTACAGAACTATGGCTACACCTTC. It translates to CSASWLQNYGYTF.

This clonotype was found many times. V usage is TRBV14 and J usage is TRBJ2-7; 9 bases map to TRBD1. CDR1 is SGHDN and CDR2 is FVKESK in the germline V gene. Trimming cost V 5 bases and J 0 bases; bases outside gene matches: 5. The CDR3 runs to 15 residues. The CDR3 coding sequence is TGTGCCAGCAGCGAAGGACAGGGGAACTCCTACGAGCAGTACTTC. The encoded protein is CASSEGQGNSYEQYF.

The table lists this clonotype with a few counts. One end of the junction varies from germline; a read error may be responsible. V gene TRBV6-1 combines with J gene TRBJ2-5; TRBD2 matches 7 bases. The CDR3 has 17 residues. The germline V gene encodes CDR1 MNHNS and CDR2 SASEGT. The CDR3: CASSAGMGGKNQETQYF. The CDR3 nucleotides are TGTGCCAGCAGCGCCGGAATGGGGGGGAAGAACCAGGAGACCCAGTACTTC.

The chain combines TRBV12-3 or TRBV12-4 with TRBJ1-1; tentatively, D is TRBD1 (5 bases). V lost 5 bases, J lost 2 bases, and 18 bases lay in between. The CDR3 has 16 residues. The DNA for the CDR3 is TGTGCCAGCAGTCCCCTAGACAGAAAGACCAACACTGAAGCTTTCTTT. Translated, it gives CASSPLDRKTNTEAFF.

This clonotype was detected ten times or more. This chain joins TRBV4-1 and TRBJ1-3; D is ambiguous. Germline loops: CDR1 MGHRA, CDR2 YSYEKL. CDR3 length: 15 residues. Trimming removed 1 base from V and 3 bases from J, with 10 bases in between. The CDR3 region is CASSQARSIGNTIYF. The CDR3 nucleotides read TGCGCCAGCAGCCAAGCGAGGAGCATTGGAAACACCATATATTTT.

This clonotype was recorded many times. The CDR3 DNA reads as TGTGCCAGCAGGCATTCCGGACAGGGTTTCTACGAGCAGTACTTC. Its translation: CASRHSGQGFYEQYF. The chain joins TRBV7-2 to TRBJ2-7; 8 positions match TRBD1. This CDR3 has 15 residues. V lost 6 bases, J lost 3 bases, and 10 bases stayed unmatched. The germline V gene has CDR1 SGHTA and CDR2 FQGNSA.

This clonotype was detected ten times or more. The J gene is TRBJ1-1, the V gene TRBV7-8, with D hard to call. This CDR3 has 15 amino acids. Germline CDR1 reads SGHVS; CDR2 reads FQNEAQ. V dropped 5 bases and J dropped 0 bases, with 13 bases sitting between them. The CDR3 bases are TGTGCCAGCAGCCCCGGGATGTCACTGAACACTGAAGCTTTCTTT. It specifies CASSPGMSLNTEAFF.

In this sample, this clonotype turned up many times. This chain joins TRBV20-1 and TRBJ2-7, with 12 bases identical to TRBD2. V dropped 0 bases and J dropped 7; count of bases not matched to a gene: 7. This CDR3 contains 15 residues. Germline CDR1 reads DFQATT; CDR2 reads SNEGSKA (reference sequence). The CDR3 DNA reads as TGCAGTGCTAGAGATTATCCCGGACTAGCGGGAGAGCAGTACTTC. Encoded protein: CSARDYPGLAGEQYF.

Ten or more counts support this clonotype. This chain links TRBV30 with TRBJ1-2; D perhaps matches TRBD1 (6 bases). This CDR3 spans 13 amino acids. CDR1 is GTSNPN, CDR2 SVGIG, per germline (reference sequence). Between the trimmed V and J ends, which lost 0 bases and 6 bases, there was a span of 11 bases. CDR3 sequence (DNA): TGTGCCTGGAGTGTATCAGGGGAAGATGGCTACACCTTC. Translating gives CAWSVSGEDGYTF.

This clonotype is a singleton in its sample. The CDR3 does not end in the conserved phenylalanine or tryptophan, so this is likely a read error. The chain employs TRBV6-5 and TRBJ2-5, with 9 bases aligning to TRBD1. This CDR3 has 14 amino acids. Germline values: CDR1 MNHEY, CDR2 SVGAGI. The CDR3 coding sequence is TGTGCTCATCGGGGACAGGGAAGAATAGAGACCCAGTACTCC. Translated, it gives CAHRGQGRIETQYS.

This rearrangement joins TRBV29-1 to TRBJ2-2; 9 nucleotides line up with TRBD1. The CDR3 has 12 amino acids. Per germline, CDR1 SQVTM and CDR2 ANQGSEA. Germline trimming cut 6 bases from V and 7 bases from J; bases unmatched to any gene: 3. CDR3 DNA sequence: TGCAGCGTAGGGACAGGGAACGGGGAGCTGTTTTTT. Amino acid sequence: CSVGTGNGELFF.

The chain joins TRBV5-1 to TRBJ1-5; 9 nucleotides agree with TRBD1. The CDR3 is 15 residues long. Looked up from germline, CDR1 is SGHRS and CDR2 is YFSETQ. J lost 7 bases, V lost 3 bases, and 8 bases had no gene match. This CDR3 reads CASSSTGTGNQPQHF. CDR3 DNA sequence: TGCGCCAGCAGCTCGACGGGGACAGGGAACCAGCCCCAGCATTTT.

This clonotype has more than one count but fewer than ten. The rearrangement links TRBV2 to TRBJ2-3, with 11 bases that match TRBD2. Germline trimming cut 8 bases from V and 2 bases from J; bases unmatched to any gene: 3. This CDR3 contains 14 residues. Germline assignment: CDR1 SNHLY and CDR2 FYNNEI. The CDR3 is CASRLAGYTDTQYF. DNA for the CDR3: TGTGCCAGCCGACTAGCGGGGTACACAGATACGCAGTATTTT. The whole variable domain, filled in from reference TRBV2 and TRBJ2-3, reads EPEVTQTPSHQVTQMGQEVILRCVPISNHLYFYWYRQILGQKVEFLVSFYNNEISEKSEIFDDQFSVERPDGSNFTLKIRSTKLEDSAMYFCASRLAGYTDTQYFGPGTRLTVL.

This clonotype was counted a few times. The chain carries TRBV19 and TRBJ2-6; tentative D call: TRBD1 (5 bases). Looked up from germline, CDR1 is LNHDA and CDR2 is SQIVND (reference sequence). V lost 6 bases and J lost 7, with 13 bases in between. The CDR3 has 14 amino acids. The CDR3 region has the DNA TGTGCCAGTAGCAAACGGCAGGGTGCCAACGTCCTGACTTTC. Protein product: CASSKRQGANVLTF.

In regard to this clonotype: The junction shows a germline mismatch at one end, possibly a read error. The gene calls are TRBV7-6 and TRBJ2-7, with 9 bases that match TRBD2. The CDR3 runs to 13 residues. Per germline, CDR1 SGHVS and CDR2 FNYEAQ. DNA of the CDR3: TGTGCCAGCAGTTTATCCAGCGGGAGGTCGACGGACTTC. This encodes CASSLSSGRSTDF. Variable domain in full (rest from reference TRBV7-6 and TRBJ2-7): GAGVSQSPRYKVTKRGQDVALRCDPISGHVSLYWYRQALGQGPEFLTYFNYEAQQDKSGLPNDRFSAERPEGSISTLTIQRTEQRDSAMYRCASSLSSGRSTDFGPGTRLTVT.

Concerning this clonotype itself: An end of the junction differs from the germline gene, which may be a read error. This chain uses TRBV10-3 with TRBJ2-5; D could derive from TRBD1 or TRBD2 (5 bases each). The length of the CDR3 is 17 residues. Germline values: CDR1 ENHRY, CDR2 SYGVKD. The CDR3, as DNA: TGTGCCAGCAGTGCCAGGGTGACTATCGGATCGAAAGAGACCCAGTACTTC. Its translation: CASSARVTIGSKETQYF.

This clonotype was counted between two and nine times. The V gene is TRBV27, the J gene TRBJ1-6; possible D gene TRBD1, 6 bases. Trimming cost V 4 bases and J 7 bases, with 14 bases left between them. The CDR3 has 15 amino acids. Germline V gene lookup returns CDR1 MNHEY and CDR2 SMNVEV (reference sequence). The CDR3 sequence: CASSSQQGRNSPLHF. The CDR3 DNA reads as TGTGCCAGCAGTTCCCAACAGGGTCGCAATTCACCCCTCCACTTT.

This clonotype was counted many times. DNA for the CDR3: TGTGCCAGCAGCGCAAGGGGGGGCCAGCCCCAGCATTTT. Translated, it gives CASSARGGQPQHF. V usage is TRBV7-6 and J usage is TRBJ1-5, with a tentative D call TRBD1 (6 bases). This CDR3 contains 13 residues. Trimming left V 5 bases short and J 7 bases short, with 12 bases between. Germline loops: CDR1 SGHVS, CDR2 FNYEAQ.

This clonotype was found many times. This chain connects TRBV9 to TRBJ1-4, with 9 bases aligning to TRBD1. The germline gives CDR1 SGDLS, CDR2 YYNGEE. After removal of 2 bases from V and 6 bases from J, the junction contained 5 bases not matched to a gene. This CDR3 comprises 15 residues. The DNA of the CDR3 is TGTGCCAGCAGCGTGCGGGACAGGGAAGATGAAAAACTGTTTTTT. Translation: CASSVRDREDEKLFF. The full variable domain, its missing parts supplied by reference TRBV9 and TRBJ1-4, is DSGVTQTPKHLITATGQRVTLRCSPRSGDLSVYWYQQSLDQGLQFLIQYYNGEERAKGNILERFSAQQFPDLHSELNLSSLELGDSALYFCASSVRDREDEKLFFGSGTQLSVL.

V usage is TRBV9 and J usage is TRBJ2-5; perhaps D is TRBD1 or TRBD2 (5 bases each). Germline V gene data show CDR1 as SGDLS and CDR2 as YYNGEE. Trimming removed 4 bases at V and 5 bases at J, with 33 bases between. The CDR3 totals 20 residues. The CDR3 sequence: CASSQERGVNPGIPLETQYF. CDR3 in DNA: TGTGCCAGCAGCCAAGAGAGAGGGGTGAATCCTGGGATACCCCTGGAGACCCAGTACTTC.